A single sample gave rise to the 26 T cell receptor beta chains below, sequenced in a study of identical twins. TCRdb redid the calling of the 5' RACE reads with MiXCR, one entry per CDR3 protein. The data contain 430,000 or so distinct CDR3 sequences, approximately 24% of them singletons. These data were also filed under a second study, of T cells expressing NK-cell markers.

The sample taken for sequencing was CD4+ T cells sorted from blood. Every receptor here comes from a woman aged 18-29 years in good health.

DNA for the CDR3: TGCAGTGCTCTCCTATCCGGGGGCGGCGAGACCCAGTACTTC. Translation gives CSALLSGGGETQYF. The chain carries TRBV20-1 and TRBJ2-5, with D possibly called TRBD1 or TRBD2 (6 bases each). V was trimmed by 5 bases and J by 5 bases, leaving 18 bases between them. The CDR3 sequence is 14 residues long. The germline V gene encodes CDR1 DFQATT and CDR2 SNEGSKA (reference sequence).

This clonotype showed up just a few times. This chain uses TRBV10-3 with TRBJ1-6, with TRBD1 matching 9 bases. The CDR3 spans 19 residues. With 6 bases clipped from V and 4 bases from J, the junction kept 16 bases outside the gene matches. Germline loops: CDR1 ENHRY, CDR2 SYGVKD. The CDR3 region is CAISPQGAEGRGYNSPLHF. CDR3 nucleotide sequence: TGTGCCATCAGCCCACAGGGGGCGGAAGGCAGGGGGTATAATTCACCCCTCCACTTT.

This clonotype turned up a few times. The chain combines TRBV10-3 with TRBJ2-2; 11 positions match TRBD2. The V gene's germline CDR1 is ENHRY and CDR2 SYGVKD. V gave up 7 bases and J gave up 1 base; unmatched junction bases: 2. The CDR3 runs 15 residues. CDR3 residues: CAINGLAGNTGELFF. The CDR3, as DNA: TGTGCCATCAATGGACTAGCGGGGAACACCGGGGAGCTGTTTTTT.

The chain combines TRBV29-1 with TRBJ2-2, with TRBD1 identical over 7 bases. With 6 bases clipped from V and 6 bases from J, the junction kept 10 bases outside the gene matches. CDR3 length: 14 residues. Germline CDR1 and CDR2: SQVTM and ANQGSEA. The CDR3 loop reads CSVGRTGGPGELFF. The DNA for the CDR3 is TGCAGCGTCGGAAGGACAGGAGGCCCCGGGGAGCTGTTTTTT.

The rearrangement joins TRBV6-5 to TRBJ2-6; no clear D gene. CDR3 length: 15 residues. V lost 0 bases and J lost 0, with 3 bases in between. CDR1 and CDR2 (germline): MNHEY, SVGAGI. CDR3 nucleotide sequence: TGTGCCAGCAGTTACTCGAACTCTGGGGCCAACGTCCTGACTTTC. Protein: CASSYSNSGANVLTF.

In its sample, this clonotype was seen many times. V usage is TRBV7-6 and J usage is TRBJ1-1, with 11 bases that match TRBD1. The CDR3 consists of 14 residues. Germline lookup yields CDR1 SGHVS and CDR2 FNYEAQ. Germline trimming cut 5 bases from V and 5 bases from J; bases unmatched to any gene: 4. The CDR3 nucleotides are TGTGCCAGCAGCCCCGGGACAGGGGGGACTGAAGCTTTCTTT. It is translated as CASSPGTGGTEAFF.

J is TRBJ2-7 and V is TRBV4-3, with 7 bases fitting TRBD1. The ends lost 3 bases at V and 3 bases at J; junction bases unmatched: 8. CDR1 is LGHNA and CDR2 is YSLEER in the germline V gene. The CDR3 is 15 amino acids. CDR3 protein: CASSQTGTLGYEQYF. As DNA, the CDR3 is TGCGCCAGCAGCCAGACAGGGACCCTAGGCTACGAGCAGTACTTC.

The V gene is TRBV6-5, the J gene TRBJ2-7; TRBD1 matches 8 bases. CDR3 length: 16 amino acids. Germline V gives CDR1 MNHEY, CDR2 SVGAGI. Losses at the gene ends were 0 bases for V and 3 bases for J; bases not matched to a gene: 7. The CDR3 spells CASSYSARGQGYEQYF. The CDR3 DNA sequence: TGTGCCAGCAGTTACTCGGCGCGTGGACAGGGCTACGAGCAGTACTTC.

The chain links TRBV7-9 to TRBJ2-7; D might be TRBD2 (6 bases). CDR3 length: 13 residues. Trimming shortened V by 1 base and J by 3 bases, and 7 bases separated the two germline ends. Germline CDR1 is SEHNR and CDR2 is FQNEAQ (reference sequence). The CDR3 spells CASSLGTIYEQYF. As DNA, the CDR3 is TGTGCCAGCAGCTTAGGGACTATCTACGAGCAGTACTTC.

The chain carries TRBV7-2 and TRBJ1-1; 11 nucleotides align to TRBD1. The J segment lost 11 bases and the V segment lost 5 bases, leaving 13 bases of the junction unmatched. The CDR3 loop spans 15 amino acids. CDR1 and CDR2 from the germline V gene are SGHTA and FQGNSA. The CDR3 DNA reads as TGTGCCAGCAGCCTCGCTGGGACAGGGGGAAAGGAGGCTTTCTTT. Translation gives CASSLAGTGGKEAFF.

This clonotype was counted a few times. This chain links TRBV6-5 with TRBJ1-4; maybe TRBD1 (6 bases). This CDR3 is built from 15 residues. Trimming removed 4 bases from V and 5 bases from J, with 14 bases in between. Germline values: CDR1 MNHEY, CDR2 SVGAGI. CDR3: CASSSRGAVNEKLFF. The CDR3 DNA reads TGTGCCAGCAGTTCCCGGGGGGCCGTAAATGAAAAACTGTTTTTT.

The CDR3 protein is CASSWAGPETQYF. DNA of the CDR3: TGCGCCAGCAGCTGGGCAGGGCCAGAGACCCAGTACTTC. V is TRBV5-1 and J is TRBJ2-5; tentatively, D is TRBD1 (5 bases). CDR3 length: 13 amino acids. V was pared by 3 bases and J by 4 bases, with 10 bases between. Per germline, CDR1 SGHRS and CDR2 YFSETQ.

This clonotype was counted only a few times. The rearrangement links TRBV20-1 to TRBJ2-1; D unclear. The CDR3 is 12 amino acids. From germline, CDR1 is DFQATT and CDR2 SNEGSKA (reference sequence). Deletions cut 2 bases from V and 3 bases from J, with 5 bases between. CDR3 in amino acids: CSARPLYNEQFF. The CDR3 DNA sequence: TGCAGTGCTAGACCGCTCTACAATGAGCAGTTCTTC.

This clonotype has a handful of counts. V and J are TRBV7-8 and TRBJ1-6; D gene ambiguous. The CDR3 is made up of 15 amino acids. Germline-derived CDR1 and CDR2 are SGHVS and FQNEAQ. The V gene lost 0 bases and the J gene lost 15 bases, with 18 bases spanning the gap. The CDR3 sequence is CASSLARTPPWRLHF. The DNA for the CDR3 is TGTGCCAGCAGCTTAGCCCGTACCCCGCCGTGGCGCCTCCACTTT.

In this sample, this clonotype turned up a few times. This chain uses TRBV7-9 with TRBJ1-2; D not resolved. Germline V gene sequence: CDR1 SEHNR, CDR2 FQNEAQ (reference sequence). This CDR3 is built from 15 residues. Trimming shortened V by 5 bases and J by 5 bases, and 18 bases separated the two germline ends. The CDR3 loop reads CASSPSLDGSYGYTF. The CDR3 coding sequence is TGTGCCAGCAGCCCTTCTCTTGACGGGTCTTATGGCTACACCTTC.

The chain recombines TRBV6-5 with TRBJ1-4; D is unclear. This CDR3 comprises 15 residues. Germline V gene lookup returns CDR1 MNHEY and CDR2 SVGAGI. V dropped 2 bases and J dropped 8 bases, with 15 bases sitting between them. CDR3 bases: TGTGCCAGCAGTTACAGAGGGAGTTTAGACGAAAAACTGTTTTTT. Translating gives CASSYRGSLDEKLFF.

There are a few counts of this clonotype. The J gene is TRBJ2-7, the V gene TRBV29-1; D remains unclear. Germline V gene data show CDR1 as SQVTM and CDR2 as ANQGSEA. The CDR3 spans 12 residues. Trimming pared 7 bases from V and 1 base from J, leaving 11 bases between. CDR3 DNA: TGCAGCGCGTACGGCGCTTCCTACGAGCAGTACTTC. Protein product: CSAYGASYEQYF.

In this sample, this clonotype turned up a few times. This chain joins TRBV7-2 and TRBJ2-1; 8 nucleotides agree with TRBD1. V gave up 5 bases and J gave up 4 bases; unmatched junction bases: 7. CDR3 length: 15 residues. Germline-derived CDR1 and CDR2 are SGHTA and FQGNSA. This chain's CDR3 is CASSQPGQEYNEQFF. The CDR3 nucleotides read TGTGCCAGCAGCCAACCGGGACAGGAATACAATGAGCAGTTCTTC.

This clonotype was found once. This chain uses TRBV20-1 with TRBJ1-1, with a tentative D call TRBD1 (6 bases). The CDR3 extends over 14 amino acids. V gave up 0 bases and J gave up 4 bases, with 12 bases separating them. Germline V gene data show CDR1 as DFQATT and CDR2 as SNEGSKA (reference sequence). The CDR3 nucleotides read TGCAGTGCTAGAGATTCAGAGGGGGTCACTGAAGCTTTCTTT. The encoded protein is CSARDSEGVTEAFF.

The CDR3 region has the DNA TGTGCCATCAGTGAGTCACAGGGTTCGGAGACCCAGTACTTC. Translated, it gives CAISESQGSETQYF. The chain links TRBV10-3 to TRBJ2-5, with a weak D call TRBD1 (6 bases). Trimming took 0 bases from V and 5 from J, leaving 10 bases between them. The CDR3 is made up of 14 amino acids. The germline CDR1 and CDR2 sequences are ENHRY and SYGVKD.

This chain joins TRBV6-1 and TRBJ2-1, with TRBD2 matching 8 bases. Per the germline V gene, CDR1 is MNHNS and CDR2 is SASEGT. The CDR3 covers 15 residues. The J segment lost 1 base and the V segment lost 7 bases, leaving 6 bases of the junction unmatched. The CDR3 here is CASTLGGGSYNEQFF. The CDR3 coding sequence is TGTGCCAGCACCCTAGGCGGGGGGTCCTACAATGAGCAGTTCTTC.

Of note for this clonotype: A read error may produce the germline difference seen at one junction end. The chain carries TRBV6-1 and TRBJ1-3; 7 bases map to TRBD1. CDR3 length: 15 residues. Germline V gives CDR1 MNHNS, CDR2 SASEGT. CDR3 sequence (DNA): TGTGCCAGCAGATCCGGGACAGAAGCTGGAAACACAATATATTTT. Protein: CASRSGTEAGNTIYF.

J is TRBJ2-2 and V is TRBV10-3; D gene ambiguous. V was cut by 4 bases and J by 1 base, with 4 bases left in between. The CDR3 consists of 13 residues. CDR1 and CDR2 from the germline V gene are ENHRY and SYGVKD. CDR3 DNA: TGTGCCATCAGTGGGGTGAACACCGGGGAGCTGTTTTTT. Translated: CAISGVNTGELFF.

V usage is TRBV12-3 or TRBV12-4 and J usage is TRBJ1-1; D call uncertain. The length of the CDR3 is 15 residues. Trimming took off 3 bases at V and 1 base at J, with 12 bases between the two ends. The CDR3 bases are TGTGCCAGCAGTTTCTACGGCGGGGAGAACACTGAAGCTTTCTTT. Protein product: CASSFYGGENTEAFF.

This clonotype has only a few counts. V gene TRBV30 combines with J gene TRBJ2-5, with D possibly matching TRBD2 (6 bases). Germline V gives CDR1 GTSNPN, CDR2 SVGIG (reference sequence). Trimming removed 8 bases from V and 5 bases from J, with 21 bases in between. The CDR3 has 14 amino acids. For the CDR3, the DNA is TGTGCCGGAATGTTGTCTAGCGCTTCCGAGACCCAGTACTTC. It is translated as CAGMLSSASETQYF.

V gene TRBV6-1 combines with J gene TRBJ2-7; D uncertain. This CDR3 spans 15 amino acids. Germline CDR1 MNHNS, CDR2 SASEGT. V was shortened by 2 bases and J by 3 bases, with 14 bases between the two germline ends. The CDR3 here is CASSESHSNYYEQYF. CDR3 DNA: TGTGCCAGCAGTGAATCCCACAGCAATTACTACGAGCAGTACTTC.